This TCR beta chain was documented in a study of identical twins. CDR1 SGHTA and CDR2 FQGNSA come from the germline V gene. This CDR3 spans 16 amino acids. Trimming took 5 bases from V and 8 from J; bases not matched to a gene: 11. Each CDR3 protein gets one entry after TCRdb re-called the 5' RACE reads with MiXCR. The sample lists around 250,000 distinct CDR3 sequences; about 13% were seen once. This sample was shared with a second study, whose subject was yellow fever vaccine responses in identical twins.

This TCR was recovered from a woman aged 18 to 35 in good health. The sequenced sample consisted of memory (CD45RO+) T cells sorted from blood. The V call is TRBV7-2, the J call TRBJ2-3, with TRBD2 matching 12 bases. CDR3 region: CASSQPTSGGTLTQYF. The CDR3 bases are TGTGCCAGCAGCCAACCCACTAGCGGGGGGACACTTACGCAGTATTTT.